The clone carrying this TCR beta chain was detected many times. The CDR3 spans 15 residues. Germline V lookup: CDR1 LGHNA, CDR2 YNFKEQ. The V end was cut by 5 bases, the J end by 5 bases, with 19 bases between. The data derive from a study of T-cell reconstitution after alpha-beta-depleted transplantation in children. Molecular barcoding with unique molecular identifiers was used for the TCRbeta library. Via MiXCR, TCRdb re-called the PCR reads, giving one row per CDR3 protein. The table has 200,000 or so distinct CDR3 sequences, 5% to 6.5% seen once; the top ten hold 4.5%. This chain joins TRBV4-2 and TRBJ2-7; a possible D gene is TRBD2 (5 bases). The source was PBMCs, collected before TCRalphabeta/CD19-depleted stem cell transplant. This receptor was taken from a girl less than two years old with combined immunodeficiency, due to receive a stem cell transplant. DNA for the CDR3: TGTGCCAGCAGCGTAAAATGGGGTAAGGAGGACGAGCAGTACTTC. It encodes CASSVKWGKEDEQYF.